What follows are 30 T cell receptor beta chains derived from one specimen sequenced in a study of human T cells and chemical hapten exposure. Time point noted: patch test 2, 6 weeks after DPC sensitization. Treatment indicated: therapeutic diphenylcyclopropenone sensitization with weekly scalp DPC. One entry per CDR3 protein, called by TCRdb with MiXCR from the RACE reads. The sample shows 140,000 or so distinct CDR3 sequences, about 12% of them seen only once. The material sequenced was whole blood, taken in connection with sensitization to the hapten diphenylcyclopropenone (DPC). The origin of the receptors is a woman aged 45 to 65 with alopecia areata. Some clones in this sample may be carry-over from other donors' samples.

This clonotype has ten or more counts. This rearrangement joins TRBV28 to TRBJ2-2; no firm D call. The V end lost 2 bases, the J end lost 9 bases, and 4 bases lay between the germline ends. The CDR3 extends over 11 amino acids. Germline V gene sequence: CDR1 MDHEN, CDR2 SYDVKM. The CDR3 spells CASSLGRELFF. Here the CDR3 DNA reads TGTGCCAGCAGTTTAGGAAGGGAGCTGTTTTTT.

In its sample, this clonotype was seen many times. The J gene is TRBJ1-1, the V gene TRBV19; no definite D call. Looked up from germline, CDR1 is LNHDA and CDR2 is SQIVND (reference sequence). The CDR3 length is 11 residues. The ends were cut back, 6 bases at V and 4 bases at J, with 6 bases in the middle. As DNA, the CDR3 is TGTGCCAGTAGCCGGGGCACTGAAGCTTTCTTT. Translation: CASSRGTEAFF.

This clonotype was seen more than once but under ten times. The genes are TRBV24-1 and TRBJ2-5, with 10 bases aligning to TRBD2. The CDR3 contains 18 residues. J was trimmed by 5 bases and V by 2 bases; bases with no gene match: 13. Germline V gene lookup returns CDR1 KGHDR and CDR2 SFDVKD. In DNA, the CDR3 is TGTGCCACCAGTGATTGGGGAAGCGGGAGGGCCATCGGGGAGACCCAGTACTTC. Its protein is CATSDWGSGRAIGETQYF.

This clonotype was detected only a few times. The chain combines TRBV4-2 with TRBJ2-4, with TRBD2 matching over 11 bases. Looked up from germline, CDR1 is LGHNA and CDR2 is YNFKEQ. There are 20 residues in the CDR3. The ends lost 4 bases at V and 0 bases at J; junction bases unmatched: 14. CDR3 in amino acids: CASSPVAGGPQVIAKNIQYF. In DNA form, the CDR3 reads TGTGCCAGCAGCCCAGTAGCGGGAGGGCCTCAAGTAATAGCCAAAAACATTCAGTACTTC.

This clonotype was picked up a small number of times. The chain recombines TRBV6-2 or TRBV6-3 with TRBJ2-7, with 9 nucleotides matching TRBD2. Trimming removed 5 bases from V and 7 bases from J; junction bases left unmatched: 15. Germline lookup yields CDR1 MNHEY and CDR2 SVGEGT. The CDR3 extends over 16 amino acids. CDR3 DNA: TGTGCCAGCAGTCGGACTAGCGAGGGCCCCGCCTCAGAGCAGTACTTC. Translation gives CASSRTSEGPASEQYF.

The table lists this clonotype with many counts. The chain carries TRBV6-6 and TRBJ2-7, with 7 bases aligning to TRBD2. Germline CDR1 MNHNY, CDR2 SVGAGI (reference sequence). This CDR3 region has 14 residues. Unmatched junction bases numbered 7, after V lost 4 bases and J lost 4 bases. CDR3 amino acids: CASSSEGGGYEQYF. In DNA form, the CDR3 reads TGTGCCAGCAGTTCGGAGGGCGGGGGTTACGAGCAGTACTTC.

The chain combines TRBV20-1 with TRBJ2-3, with D tentatively TRBD2 (5 bases). V was cut by 0 bases and J by 1 base, with 8 bases left in between. Germline CDR1 is DFQATT and CDR2 is SNEGSKA (reference sequence). This CDR3 is 14 amino acids long. The CDR3 DNA is TGCAGTGCTAGAGAGAGGGCTCGCACAGATACGCAGTATTTT. Its protein is CSARERARTDTQYF.

The V gene is TRBV5-5, the J gene TRBJ2-1; the match to TRBD2 covers 13 bases. Germline CDR1 and CDR2: SGHKS and YYEKEE (reference sequence). Trimming at V came to 1 base and at J to 7 bases, leaving 5 bases not matched to a gene. This CDR3 is 16 amino acids long. As DNA, the CDR3 is TGTGCCAGCAGCTTGACCGGGACTAGCGGGACGAATGAGCAGTTCTTC. It specifies CASSLTGTSGTNEQFF.

This clonotype was counted between two and nine times. The chain joins TRBV7-2 to TRBJ2-7; D tentatively fits TRBD1 or TRBD2 (5 bases each). Trimming shortened V by 0 bases and J by 5 bases, and 14 bases separated the two germline ends. The CDR3 covers 15 residues. Germline assignment: CDR1 SGHTA and CDR2 FQGNSA. The CDR3: CASSLAPPRDHEQYF. The CDR3, as DNA: TGTGCCAGCAGCTTAGCCCCCCCTAGGGACCACGAGCAGTACTTC.

The chain uses TRBV7-2 and TRBJ1-1; 9 bases are a match to TRBD1. Trimming cost V 8 bases and J 7 bases; bases outside gene matches: 11. Germline V lookup: CDR1 SGHTA, CDR2 FQGNSA. The CDR3 spans 14 residues. The chain's CDR3 is CASRLSDRGFEAFF. CDR3 in DNA: TGTGCCAGCCGCCTATCAGACAGGGGGTTTGAAGCTTTCTTT. Based on the CDR3 plus reference TRBV7-2 and TRBJ1-1, the full variable domain is GAGVSQSPSNKVTEKGKDVELRCDPISGHTALYWYRQSLGQGLEFLIYFQGNSAPDKSGLPSDRFSAERTGGSVSTLTIQRTQQEDSAVYLCASRLSDRGFEAFFGQGTRLTVV.

The table lists this clonotype with a few counts. The chain uses TRBV5-1 and TRBJ1-4, with 12 bases fitting TRBD1. The CDR3 covers 16 residues. The ends lost 4 bases at V and 8 bases at J; junction bases unmatched: 9. Germline CDR1 reads SGHRS; CDR2 reads YFSETQ. The CDR3 DNA sequence: TGCGCCAGCAGCGCCTCCGGGACAGGGGGCTACGAAAAACTGTTTTTT. Amino acids: CASSASGTGGYEKLFF.

This chain connects TRBV19 to TRBJ2-3; 7 bases line up with TRBD1. V dropped 10 bases and J dropped 1; count of bases not matched to a gene: 8. The CDR3 has 14 residues. In germline, CDR1 is LNHDA, CDR2 SQIVND (reference sequence). The CDR3 protein is CATLRQGGTDTQYF. DNA of the CDR3: TGTGCCACCCTCAGACAGGGCGGCACAGATACGCAGTATTTT.

This clonotype was seen ten or more times. The V gene is TRBV9, the J gene TRBJ1-6; 7 nucleotides agree with TRBD1. Germline V gene lookup returns CDR1 SGDLS and CDR2 YYNGEE. Trimming at V came to 1 base and at J to 9 bases, leaving 4 bases not matched to a gene. The CDR3 length is 14 residues. CDR3: CASSVRQGGSPLHF. The DNA for the CDR3 is TGTGCCAGCAGCGTAAGACAGGGCGGTTCACCCCTCCACTTT.

This clonotype was recorded at least ten times. The rearrangement joins TRBV5-6 to TRBJ2-5, with TRBD2 as a possible D gene (5 bases). This CDR3 is built from 14 residues. CDR1 is SGHDT and CDR2 is YYEEEE in the germline V gene. Trimming left V 0 bases short and J 2 bases short, with 8 bases between. This chain's CDR3 is CASSLAGNQETQYF. CDR3 bases: TGTGCCAGCAGCTTGGCGGGGAATCAAGAGACCCAGTACTTC.

This clonotype was seen a few times. The chain recombines TRBV10-2 with TRBJ1-4; D uncertain. In germline, CDR1 is WSHSY, CDR2 SAAADI. V was cut by 3 bases and J by 8 bases, with 7 bases left in between. CDR3 length equals 12 residues. The CDR3 DNA sequence: TGCGCCAGCAGTGAATTGGGAGAAAAACTGTTTTTT. Its protein is CASSELGEKLFF.

This clonotype occurred a few times. This chain links TRBV12-3 or TRBV12-4 with TRBJ2-2; 9 nucleotides line up with TRBD2. The CDR3 totals 14 residues. The V gene end was trimmed by 7 bases and the J gene end by 1 base; junction bases not matched to a gene: 1. In nucleotides, the CDR3 is TGTGCCAGCACACTAGCGGGGAACACCGGGGAGCTGTTTTTT. Its protein product is CASTLAGNTGELFF.

This rearrangement joins TRBV10-1 to TRBJ2-5; D is undetermined. This CDR3 contains 16 residues. V lost 3 bases and J 3 bases, leaving 17 bases between the germline ends. Per the germline V gene, CDR1 is WNHNN and CDR2 is SYGVQD (reference sequence). For the CDR3, the DNA is TGCGCCAGCAGTGACCAGGCCTTGCTAGTTGAAGAGACCCAGTACTTC. Translated, it gives CASSDQALLVEETQYF.

The chain links TRBV7-3 to TRBJ2-2; 8 bases fit TRBD2. V gave up 1 base and J gave up 2 bases; unmatched junction bases: 3. The CDR3 extends over 16 amino acids. CDR1 is SGHTA, CDR2 FQGTGA, per germline. Here the CDR3 DNA reads TGTGCCAGCAGCTTAAATAGCGGGGTCAACACCGGGGAGCTGTTTTTT. It yields the protein CASSLNSGVNTGELFF.

This chain uses TRBV11-2 with TRBJ2-7; maybe TRBD1 (6 bases). This CDR3 is 14 amino acids long. Germline CDR1 SGHAT, CDR2 FQNNGV. Deletions cut 3 bases from V and 2 bases from J, with 11 bases between. The CDR3 protein is CASSLTGPPYEQYF. CDR3 DNA sequence: TGTGCCAGCAGCTTGACAGGCCCCCCCTACGAGCAGTACTTC.

J is TRBJ1-1 and V is TRBV6-2 or TRBV6-3, with unresolved D. CDR3 length: 15 amino acids. V dropped 5 bases and J dropped 8 bases, with 21 bases sitting between them. The germline gives CDR1 MNHEY, CDR2 SVGEGT. The CDR3 coding sequence is TGTGCCAGCAGTCAGACGGGAAATGCCATGAGGGAAGCTTTCTTT. Translation gives CASSQTGNAMREAFF.

The J gene is TRBJ2-7, the V gene TRBV11-1; D is unresolved. The V gene's germline CDR1 is SGHAT and CDR2 FQDESV (reference sequence). Trimming removed 4 bases at V and 0 bases at J, with 4 bases between. CDR3 size: 12 residues. CDR3 protein: CASSSNSYEQYF. CDR3 nucleotides: TGTGCCAGCAGCTCTAACTCCTACGAGCAGTACTTC.

This clonotype occurred a few times. The V gene is TRBV28, the J gene TRBJ2-5; 8 bases fit TRBD2. Germline assignment: CDR1 MDHEN and CDR2 SYDVKM. The CDR3 is made up of 15 amino acids. The junction had 6 bases not matched to a gene; V was cut back by 2 bases and J by 4 bases. The CDR3 DNA reads TGTGCCAGCAGTTTAGGTGGGAGCGGGGGAGAGACCCAGTACTTC. Amino acids: CASSLGGSGGETQYF.

This clonotype was observed a handful of times. The chain employs TRBV18 and TRBJ1-1, with TRBD1 matching over 7 bases. The germline V gene has CDR1 KGHSH and CDR2 LQKENI. The CDR3 sequence is 11 residues long. V lost 4 bases and J lost 8; bases outside the gene matches: 1. CDR3 coding DNA: TGTGCCAGCTCACTGACAGGGGAAGCTTTCTTT. Its protein is CASSLTGEAFF. Full variable domain (missing parts from reference TRBV18 and TRBJ1-1): NAGVMQNPRHLVRRRGQEARLRCSPMKGHSHVYWYRQLPEEGLKFMVYLQKENIIDESGMPKERFSAEFPKEGPSILRIQQVVRGDSAAYFCASSLTGEAFFGQGTRLTVV.

This clonotype was seen at least ten times. CDR3 sequence (DNA): TGTGCCTACAAGCGGTTCGACGAGCAGTACTTC. Translated, it gives CAYKRFDEQYF. The V and J genes are TRBV30 and TRBJ2-7; D may be TRBD2 (5 bases). Germline V gene lookup returns CDR1 GTSNPN and CDR2 SVGIG (reference sequence). Trimming left V 7 bases short and J 5 bases short, with 12 bases between. CDR3 size: 11 residues.

This clonotype occurred many times. This sequence joins TRBV7-9 and TRBJ1-4; the D is unclear. The V end lost 5 bases, the J end lost 0 bases, and 13 bases lay between the germline ends. The CDR3 runs 16 residues. CDR1 is SEHNR, CDR2 FQNEAQ, per germline (reference sequence). The CDR3: CASSPRGLSTNEKLFF. For the CDR3, the DNA is TGTGCCAGCAGCCCCCGCGGACTCTCAACTAATGAAAAACTGTTTTTT.

The chain has TRBV6-2 or TRBV6-3 and TRBJ2-1; TRBD2 agrees at 9 bases. V dropped 8 bases and J dropped 4; count of bases not matched to a gene: 21. Germline V lookup: CDR1 MNHEY, CDR2 SVGEGT. The CDR3 contains 19 residues. In nucleotides, the CDR3 is TGTGCCAGCCGCGGTCTATCGGCGGGAGGGCCTCCCCTATACAATGAGCAGTTCTTC. Its protein is CASRGLSAGGPPLYNEQFF.

The chain combines TRBV28 with TRBJ2-2, with D perhaps given as TRBD1 or TRBD2 (6 bases each). Trimming stripped 8 bases from V and 6 bases from J, with 13 bases between. Germline-derived CDR1 and CDR2 are MDHEN and SYDVKM. The CDR3 totals 13 residues. The CDR3 nucleotides are TGTGCCAGCTCGGGGGCATTGGCCGGGGAGCTGTTTTTT. As protein: CASSGALAGELFF.

This clonotype has only a few counts. The chain uses TRBV6-5 and TRBJ2-7, with D perhaps matching TRBD1 (6 bases). CDR1 is MNHEY and CDR2 is SVGAGI in the germline V gene. There are 17 residues in the CDR3. Trimming took 4 bases from V and 2 from J, leaving 21 bases between them. DNA for the CDR3: TGTGCCAGCAGTTTCCCCAGGGACAACCTAATAACCTACGAGCAGTACTTC. It encodes CASSFPRDNLITYEQYF.

This clonotype was found many times. The chain joins TRBV4-3 to TRBJ1-4; D is unresolved. The length of the CDR3 is 14 residues. The germline V gene has CDR1 LGHNA and CDR2 YSLEER. Trimming left V 0 bases short and J 4 bases short, with 6 bases between. This CDR3 reads CASSQDWGNEKLFF. Here the CDR3 DNA reads TGCGCCAGCAGCCAAGATTGGGGTAATGAAAAACTGTTTTTT.

This clonotype appeared many times. This sequence joins TRBV28 and TRBJ2-1, with 11 nucleotides matching TRBD2. CDR1 is MDHEN and CDR2 is SYDVKM in the germline V gene. V lost 5 bases, J lost 12 bases, and 9 bases stayed unmatched. The CDR3 is 14 amino acids. This CDR3 is CASSAFPLAGGQFF. In DNA, the CDR3 is TGTGCCAGCAGTGCCTTCCCCCTAGCGGGAGGGCAGTTCTTC.